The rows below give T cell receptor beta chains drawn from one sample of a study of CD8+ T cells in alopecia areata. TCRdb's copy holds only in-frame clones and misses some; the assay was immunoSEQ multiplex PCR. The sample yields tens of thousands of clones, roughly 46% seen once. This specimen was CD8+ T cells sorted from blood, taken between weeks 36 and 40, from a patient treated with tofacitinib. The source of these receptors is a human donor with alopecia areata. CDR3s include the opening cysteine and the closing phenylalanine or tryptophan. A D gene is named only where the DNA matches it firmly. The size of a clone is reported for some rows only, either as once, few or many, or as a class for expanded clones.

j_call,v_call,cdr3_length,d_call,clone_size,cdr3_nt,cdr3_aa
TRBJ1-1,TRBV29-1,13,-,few,TGCAGCGTTGACGGGGGGTTGGTCACTGAAGCTTTCTTT,CSVDGGLVTEAFF
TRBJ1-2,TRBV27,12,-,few,TGTGCCAGCAGTTTAGACCGATTGGGCTACACCTTC,CASSLDRLGYTF
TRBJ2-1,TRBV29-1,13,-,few,TGCAGCGTTGAGGCAGGACGATACAATGAGCAGTTCTTC,CSVEAGRYNEQFF
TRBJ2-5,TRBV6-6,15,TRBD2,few,TGTGCCAGCAGTTTACTAGCGGGAGGAGGGGAGACCCAGTACTTC,CASSLLAGGGETQYF
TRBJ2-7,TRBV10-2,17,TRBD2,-,TGCGCCAGCAGCGGGACTAGCGGGACCACGCTTCCATACGAGCAGTACTTC,CASSGTSGTTLPYEQYF
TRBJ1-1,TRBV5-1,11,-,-,TGCGCCAGCAGGGCAAACACTGAAGCTTTCTTT,CASRANTEAFF
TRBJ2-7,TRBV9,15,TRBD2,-,TGTGCCAGCAGCCAAGGCGAGCGGGAGGGCGGCGAGCAGTACTTC,CASSQGEREGGEQYF
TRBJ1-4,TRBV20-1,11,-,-,TGCAGTAAATTCATGGGCGAAAAACTGTTTTTT,CSKFMGEKLFF
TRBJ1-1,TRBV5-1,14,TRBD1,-,TGCGCCAGCAGCTACAGGGGAGCTAACACTGAAGCTTTCTTT,CASSYRGANTEAFF
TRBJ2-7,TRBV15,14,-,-,TGTGCCACCAGCAGAGGACTAGGAGGGTACGAGCAGTACTTC,CATSRGLGGYEQYF
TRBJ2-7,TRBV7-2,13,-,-,TGTGCCAGCAGCTTCCAGGGATCCTACGAGCAGTACTTC,CASSFQGSYEQYF
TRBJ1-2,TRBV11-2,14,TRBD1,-,TGTGCCAGCAGCGCCCGAGACAGGGAGGTTGGCTACACCTTC,CASSARDREVGYTF
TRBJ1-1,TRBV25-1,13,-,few,TGTGCCAGCAGTGAAGGGGATCTTACTGAAGCTTTCTTT,CASSEGDLTEAFF
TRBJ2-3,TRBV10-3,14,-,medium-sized,TGTGCCATCAGTGAGGAGAGACAGACAGATACGCAGTATTTT,CAISEERQTDTQYF
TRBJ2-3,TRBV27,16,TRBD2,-,TGTGCCAGCAGTTTAGAAGGACTAGCGGGTTCAGATACGCAGTATTTT,CASSLEGLAGSDTQYF
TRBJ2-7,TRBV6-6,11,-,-,TGTGCCAGCACCGTGGGCGGCGAGCAGTACTTC,CASTVGGEQYF
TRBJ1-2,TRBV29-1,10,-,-,TGCAGCGTTGAGGACTATGGCTACACCTTC,CSVEDYGYTF
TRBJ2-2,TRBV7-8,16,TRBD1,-,TGTGCCAGCAGCTTAGGAGGGACAGGGGTCACCGGGGAGCTGTTTTTT,CASSLGGTGVTGELFF
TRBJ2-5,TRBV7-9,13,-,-,TGTGCCAGCAGCTTAGAAGTCCAAGAGACCCAGTACTTC,CASSLEVQETQYF